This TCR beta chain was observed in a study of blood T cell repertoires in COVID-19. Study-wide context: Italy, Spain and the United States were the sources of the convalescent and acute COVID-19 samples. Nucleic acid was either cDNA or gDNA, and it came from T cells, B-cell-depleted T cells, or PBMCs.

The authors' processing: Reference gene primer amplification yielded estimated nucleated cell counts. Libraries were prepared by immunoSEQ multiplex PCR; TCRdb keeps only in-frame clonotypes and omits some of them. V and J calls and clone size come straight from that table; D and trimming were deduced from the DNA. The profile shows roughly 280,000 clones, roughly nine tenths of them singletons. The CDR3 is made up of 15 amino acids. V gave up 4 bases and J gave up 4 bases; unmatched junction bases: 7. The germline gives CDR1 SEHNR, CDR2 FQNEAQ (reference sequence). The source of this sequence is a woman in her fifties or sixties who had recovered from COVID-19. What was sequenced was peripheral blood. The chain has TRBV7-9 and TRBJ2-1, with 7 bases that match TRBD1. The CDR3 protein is CASSYWDRRYNEQFF. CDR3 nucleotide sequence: TGTGCCAGCAGCTACTGGGACAGACGTTACAATGAGCAGTTCTTC.